The clone carrying this TCR beta chain rates as medium-sized. Its antigen is currently unknown. This sample is part of a study of blood T cells in healthy people across ages. Study results and limitations: Unsorted PBMC material precluded a definitive naive versus antigen-experienced comparison.

Alongside a J-beta primer mix, a sample-barcoded 5' primer served in a second PCR lasting about 7 to 11 cycles. Every sample gave at least 2.5 million paired-end reads containing CDR3. TCRdb ran MiXCR on the 5' RACE reads and lists one entry per CDR3 protein. The repertoire has over a million distinct CDR3 sequences, approximately 59% of them found once; the top ten carry 6.5% to 8.5%. There were healthy Caucasian individuals from Russia, aged 6 to 90, serving as donors. Trimming left V 5 bases short and J 0 bases short, with 14 bases between. CDR3 length: 15 amino acids. Germline V gene lookup returns CDR1 DFQATT and CDR2 SNEGSKA (reference sequence).

The V gene is TRBV20-1, the J gene TRBJ2-1; D unresolved. The sequence came from a man between 18 and 35 years old in good health. The source material was blood. CDR3 region: CSAPSFYSSYNEQFF. The CDR3 DNA sequence: TGCAGTGCTCCCAGTTTTTACAGCTCCTACAATGAGCAGTTCTTC.